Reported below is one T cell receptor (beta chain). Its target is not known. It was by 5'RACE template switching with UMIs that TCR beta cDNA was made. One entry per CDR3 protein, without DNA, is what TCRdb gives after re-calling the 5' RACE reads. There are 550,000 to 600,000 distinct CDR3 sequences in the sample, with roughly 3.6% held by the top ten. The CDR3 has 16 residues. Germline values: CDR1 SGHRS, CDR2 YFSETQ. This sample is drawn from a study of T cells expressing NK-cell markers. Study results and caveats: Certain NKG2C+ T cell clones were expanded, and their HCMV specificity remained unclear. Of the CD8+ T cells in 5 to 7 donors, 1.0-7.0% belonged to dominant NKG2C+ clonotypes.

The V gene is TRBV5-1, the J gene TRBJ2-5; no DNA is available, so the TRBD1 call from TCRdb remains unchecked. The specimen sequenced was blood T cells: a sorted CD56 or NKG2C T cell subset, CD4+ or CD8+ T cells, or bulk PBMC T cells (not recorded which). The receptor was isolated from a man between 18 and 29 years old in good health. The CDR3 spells CASSQFRTRGKETQYF.